The sequence of this T cell receptor beta chain was determined in a study of type 1 regulatory T cells. The wider study: T-allo10 is an in vitro-generated, Tr1-enriched CD4 T cell product specific for alloantigen.

Germline CDR1 LGHNA, CDR2 YSLEER. The CDR3 has 17 residues. Deletions cut 3 bases from V and 0 bases from J, with 12 bases between. Using its own MiXCR run on the reads, TCRdb lists one record per CDR3 protein. The sample consists of approximately 100,000 distinct CDR3 sequences, about a third of them appearing once. This sequence joins TRBV4-3 and TRBJ2-6, with D possibly being TRBD2 (6 bases). This sequence originates from a human donor in good health. The sample taken for sequencing was CD4+ T cells, either the whole sample or a sorted fraction (not recorded which). The CDR3 region is CASSHKSSDSGANVLTF. CDR3 DNA: TGCGCCAGCAGCCATAAATCTAGCGACTCTGGGGCCAACGTCCTGACTTTC.